The 21 T cell receptor beta chains below all came from one sample that was sequenced in a study of cytomegalovirus exposure and HLA in healthy donors (dated by TCRdb to 2016 to 2017). The library was prepared using the immunoSEQ multiplex PCR assay. For the multiplex PCR, a mixture combining 60 forward primers for TCR Vbeta segments and 13 reverse primers for TCR Jbeta segments was used. In TCRdb, the immuneACCESS table is reduced to in-frame sequences with V and J assigned. These tables do not hold every clone; where another copy was compared, an unresolved V gene accounts for under half, and the others remain unexplained. This sample lists some 150,000 clones; 71% were detected once. The ten largest clones capture 2.8% of the sample. The specimen was PBMCs. The receptors were sampled from a woman under 40 in good health and CMV-seronegative.

This chain's CDR3 is CASSQGTSGVYEQYF. The DNA of the CDR3 is TGCGCCAGCAGCCAAGGGACTAGCGGGGTATACGAGCAGTACTTC. The rearrangement links TRBV4-3 to TRBJ2-7; 12 nucleotides match TRBD2. The trim removed 1 base at V and 4 bases at J, leaving 2 bases unmatched. Germline CDR1 is LGHNA and CDR2 is YSLEER. CDR3 length: 15 amino acids.

V is TRBV19 and J is TRBJ1-5, with 7 bases fitting TRBD1. After removal of 7 bases from V and 2 bases from J, the junction contained 11 bases not matched to a gene. Per the germline V gene, CDR1 is LNHDA and CDR2 is SQIVND (reference sequence). There are 16 residues in the CDR3. This CDR3 reads CASNRGQTGGNQPQHF. The CDR3 bases are TGTGCCAGTAATAGGGGACAGACTGGAGGCAATCAGCCCCAGCATTTT.

CDR3 coding DNA: TGCGCCAGCAGCTACCGGACTGATCCTGACTCTGGGGCCAACGTCCTGACTTTC. Translated, it gives CASSYRTDPDSGANVLTF. The rearrangement uses TRBV4-1 and TRBJ2-6; maybe TRBD2 (5 bases). Germline values: CDR1 MGHRA, CDR2 YSYEKL. Trimming stripped 5 bases from V and 0 bases from J, with 17 bases between. CDR3 length equals 18 residues.

This chain links TRBV5-4 with TRBJ2-7; 7 positions match TRBD1. V trimming: 2 bases; J trimming: 3 bases; junction bases outside the gene matches: 14. Per the germline V gene, CDR1 is SGHNT and CDR2 is YYREEE (reference sequence). This CDR3 contains 17 residues. The CDR3 region has the DNA TGTGCCAGCAGCTTCTTGACCGGGACAGAGGGTTTCTACGAGCAGTACTTC. It yields the protein CASSFLTGTEGFYEQYF.

In this sample, this clone turned up once. The gene calls are TRBV7-6 and TRBJ2-7, with 12 bases lining up with TRBD2. V gave up 3 bases and J gave up 3 bases; unmatched junction bases: 3. The CDR3 contains 15 residues. The germline V gene has CDR1 SGHVS and CDR2 FNYEAQ. CDR3 DNA sequence: TGTGCCAGCAGCTTTAGGACTAGCGGGATCTACGAGCAGTACTTC. Protein product: CASSFRTSGIYEQYF.

The chain employs TRBV7-2 and TRBJ1-2; D is undetermined. CDR1 and CDR2 from the germline V gene are SGHTA and FQGNSA. V lost 0 bases, J lost 3 bases, and 8 bases lay in between. The CDR3 runs 14 residues. CDR3 residues: CASSLANRDYGYTF. The CDR3 nucleotides are TGTGCCAGCAGCTTAGCGAACAGAGACTATGGCTACACCTTC. The full variable domain, with the rest looked up from reference TRBV7-2 and TRBJ1-2, is GAGVSQSPSNKVTEKGKDVELRCDPISGHTALYWYRQSLGQGLEFLIYFQGNSAPDKSGLPSDRFSAERTGGSVSTLTIQRTQQEDSAVYLCASSLANRDYGYTFGSGTRLTVV.

The chain recombines TRBV9 with TRBJ2-2; D unclear. The CDR3 spans 13 residues. Looked up from germline, CDR1 is SGDLS and CDR2 is YYNGEE. Trimming took 10 bases from V and 1 from J, leaving 11 bases between them. The CDR3 sequence is CASQGVNTGELFF. The CDR3 coding sequence is TGTGCCTCCCAAGGAGTGAACACCGGGGAGCTGTTTTTT.

The chain employs TRBV28 and TRBJ1-3, with no clear D. The CDR3 runs to 14 residues. Trimming pared 4 bases from V and 0 bases from J, leaving 7 bases between. The germline V gene has CDR1 MDHEN and CDR2 SYDVKM. The CDR3 bases are TGTGCCAGCAGTTCTGACACCTCTGGAAACACCATATATTTT. This translates into CASSSDTSGNTIYF.

The chain carries TRBV30 and TRBJ2-7; possibly TRBD2 for D (6 bases). V shed 5 bases and J shed 5 bases, with 19 bases lying between them. Germline assignment: CDR1 GTSNPN and CDR2 SVGIG (reference sequence). This CDR3 region has 14 residues. The DNA for the CDR3 is TGTGCCTGGGGACCGGGAGCAGGACACCACGAGCAGTACTTC. This translates into CAWGPGAGHHEQYF.

The V and J genes are TRBV7-9 and TRBJ1-1, with unresolved D. Trimming shortened V by 1 base and J by 1 base, and 7 bases separated the two germline ends. The CDR3 covers 14 residues. CDR1 and CDR2 (germline): SEHNR, FQNEAQ (reference sequence). DNA of the CDR3: TGTGCCAGCAGCTTAGGGCGGAAGAACACTGAAGCTTTCTTT. Protein product: CASSLGRKNTEAFF.

This clone was counted a few times. This chain uses TRBV2 with TRBJ2-4; 9 bases are a match to TRBD1. The V segment lost 6 bases and the J segment 6 bases; nucleotides outside the gene matches: 9. In germline, CDR1 is SNHLY, CDR2 FYNNEI. This CDR3 contains 15 residues. The CDR3 spells CASSETTGGGNIQYF. Here the CDR3 DNA reads TGTGCCAGCAGCGAGACGACAGGGGGTGGAAACATTCAGTACTTC. The full variable domain, its missing parts supplied by reference TRBV2 and TRBJ2-4, is EPEVTQTPSHQVTQMGQEVILRCVPISNHLYFYWYRQILGQKVEFLVSFYNNEISEKSEIFDDQFSVERPDGSNFTLKIRSTKLEDSAMYFCASSETTGGGNIQYFGAGTRLSVL.

This chain connects TRBV28 to TRBJ1-1, with D hard to call. The CDR3 runs to 11 residues. Trimming stripped 7 bases from V and 11 bases from J, with 14 bases between. Germline assignment: CDR1 MDHEN and CDR2 SYDVKM. CDR3 amino acids: CASIRGTRAFF. The CDR3 coding sequence is TGTGCCAGCATACGTGGCACGCGGGCTTTCTTT.

The chain joins TRBV7-2 to TRBJ2-7, with TRBD2 as a possible D gene (6 bases). The CDR3 loop spans 12 amino acids. Germline loops: CDR1 SGHTA, CDR2 FQGNSA. Trimming took off 5 bases at V and 4 bases at J, with 9 bases between the two ends. The CDR3 here is CASSMGLYEQYF. The CDR3 nucleotides are TGTGCCAGCAGCATGGGACTTTACGAGCAGTACTTC.

The V gene is TRBV29-1, the J gene TRBJ2-7, with TRBD2 matching over 12 bases. The J segment lost 5 bases and the V segment lost 4 bases, leaving 3 bases of the junction unmatched. CDR1 and CDR2 (germline): SQVTM, ANQGSEA. The CDR3 is made up of 13 amino acids. The CDR3 DNA follows: TGCAGCGTTGTTAGACTAGCGGGAGACGAGCAGTACTTC. This gives the protein CSVVRLAGDEQYF.

This sequence joins TRBV4-1 and TRBJ1-5, with 7 bases identical to TRBD1. CDR3 length equals 15 residues. Trimming took 3 bases from V and 3 from J; bases not matched to a gene: 5. The germline CDR1 and CDR2 sequences are MGHRA and YSYEKL. Here the CDR3 DNA reads TGCGCCAGCAGCCAGGACAGGTCAATCAATCAGCCCCAGCATTTT. This gives the protein CASSQDRSINQPQHF.

V and J are TRBV28 and TRBJ1-1, with D tentatively TRBD1 (5 bases). This CDR3 comprises 15 residues. CDR1 and CDR2 (germline): MDHEN, SYDVKM. V was cut by 7 bases and J by 6 bases, with 21 bases left in between. CDR3 amino acids: CASNPSGARRAEAFF. CDR3 bases: TGTGCCAGCAACCCAAGCGGGGCCAGAAGGGCTGAAGCTTTCTTT.

This clone was seen a few times. This CDR3 is also generated by other DNA sequences in the sample. This sequence joins TRBV4-3 and TRBJ2-1, with 12 bases fitting TRBD2. J gave up 6 bases and V 4 bases, and 4 bases lay outside the gene matches. CDR1 is LGHNA and CDR2 is YSLEER in the germline V gene. The CDR3 totals 15 residues. In DNA form, the CDR3 reads TGCGCCAGCAGCCTACTAGCGGGAGGTCTCAATGAGCAGTTCTTC. This sequence encodes CASSLLAGGLNEQFF.

The V call is TRBV7-9, the J call TRBJ2-2; 7 nucleotides agree with TRBD2. The CDR3 runs to 17 residues. The V gene's germline CDR1 is SEHNR and CDR2 FQNEAQ (reference sequence). The ends lost 5 bases at V and 5 bases at J; junction bases unmatched: 14. The CDR3 region is CASSTKEGGPVTGELFF. CDR3 DNA: TGTGCCAGCAGCACTAAGGAGGGAGGGCCTGTAACCGGGGAGCTGTTTTTT. The full variable domain, completed using reference TRBV7-9 and TRBJ2-2, is DTGVSQNPRHKITKRGQNVTFRCDPISEHNRLYWYRQTLGQGPEFLTYFQNEAQLEKSRLLSDRFSAERPKGSFSTLEIQRTEQGDSAMYLCASSTKEGGPVTGELFFGEGSRLTVL.

In DNA form, the CDR3 reads TGTGCCAGCAGCTTAAATCCGGACAATGAGCAGTTCTTC. It is translated as CASSLNPDNEQFF. This rearrangement joins TRBV7-3 to TRBJ2-1; unclear D gene. CDR1 is SGHTA, CDR2 FQGTGA, per germline. The V end lost 1 base, the J end lost 5 bases, and 6 bases lay between the germline ends. CDR3 length: 13 residues.

This chain links TRBV5-4 with TRBJ2-6, with 9 positions matching TRBD1. The CDR3 covers 19 residues. Germline assignment: CDR1 SGHNT and CDR2 YYREEE (reference sequence). V gave up 4 bases and J gave up 0 bases; unmatched junction bases: 11. The CDR3 loop reads CASSPPPGQGTSGANVLTF. The CDR3 bases are TGTGCCAGCAGCCCCCCTCCGGGACAGGGAACCTCTGGGGCCAACGTCCTGACTTTC.

In this sample, this clone turned up a few times. This chain uses TRBV5-6 with TRBJ2-5, with 14 positions matching TRBD2. CDR3 length: 15 amino acids. The J segment lost 2 bases and the V segment lost 4 bases, leaving 1 base of the junction unmatched. Germline V lookup: CDR1 SGHDT, CDR2 YYEEEE. CDR3 region: CASSRLAGGQETQYF. The CDR3 nucleotides are TGTGCCAGCAGCAGACTAGCGGGGGGGCAAGAGACCCAGTACTTC.